A single sample gave rise to the 20 T cell receptor beta chains below, sequenced in a study of shared clonotypes between healthy human individuals. Assay used: immunoSEQ multiplex PCR; TCRdb lists only in-frame clones, some missing. The sample lists roughly 1,500,000 clones, approximately 98.5% occurring once. Sequenced sample: naive CD4+ T cells sorted from blood. Subset in this sample: CD45RA+ positively selected. These receptors came from a man aged 30 to 39 in good health.

The V and J genes are TRBV7-3 and TRBJ2-1; D possibly corresponds to TRBD1 (6 bases). The CDR3 contains 16 residues. Trimming took 5 bases from V and 0 from J, leaving 14 bases between them. Germline V gene sequence: CDR1 SGHTA, CDR2 FQGTGA. CDR3 coding DNA: TGTGCCAGCAGCGTCGACAGGACCCGCTCCTACAATGAGCAGTTCTTC. Protein sequence: CASSVDRTRSYNEQFF.

The rearrangement uses TRBV19 and TRBJ2-7; 9 bases are shared with TRBD1. V was pared by 7 bases and J by 2 bases, with 15 bases of the junction left unmatched. This CDR3 comprises 17 residues. CDR1 is LNHDA and CDR2 is SQIVND in the germline V gene (reference sequence). The CDR3, as DNA: TGTGCCAGTAATCAGAAACAGGGGGCATCTCGGACCTACGAGCAGTACTTC. Encoded protein: CASNQKQGASRTYEQYF.

This chain joins TRBV7-8 and TRBJ1-2; 7 bases agree with TRBD1. V dropped 2 bases and J dropped 3; count of bases not matched to a gene: 6. The CDR3 sequence is 15 residues long. Germline CDR1 and CDR2: SGHVS and FQNEAQ. CDR3 loop: CASSLSRGQHYGYTF. The CDR3 DNA reads as TGTGCCAGCAGCTTATCCCGGGGACAGCACTATGGCTACACCTTC.

As concerns this clone: This sample also contains other DNA sequences that code for the same CDR3. V gene TRBV7-3 combines with J gene TRBJ2-2; D unclear. The V gene lost 3 bases and the J gene lost 5 bases, with 7 bases spanning the gap. The CDR3 contains 13 residues. CDR1 is SGHTA, CDR2 FQGTGA, per germline. CDR3 residues: CASSFPGTGELFF. The CDR3 DNA reads TGTGCCAGCAGCTTCCCCGGAACCGGGGAGCTGTTTTTT.

The chain has TRBV25-1 and TRBJ2-3; 9 bases map to TRBD2. The CDR3 is 17 residues long. The junction had 7 bases not matched to a gene; V was cut back by 1 base and J by 2 bases. Looked up from germline, CDR1 is MGHDK and CDR2 is SYGVNS. This CDR3 is CASSEFLGLALTDTQYF. Written as DNA, the CDR3 is TGTGCCAGCAGTGAATTCCTCGGACTAGCGCTCACAGATACGCAGTATTTT.

This chain links TRBV5-4 with TRBJ2-1; 9 bases align to TRBD2. Germline assignment: CDR1 SGHNT and CDR2 YYREEE (reference sequence). The CDR3 extends over 15 amino acids. With 2 bases clipped from V and 7 bases from J, the junction kept 7 bases outside the gene matches. The CDR3 nucleotides read TGTGCCAGCAGCTTTGCGGGAGGGCGGGGGAATGAGCAGTTCTTC. Translation: CASSFAGGRGNEQFF.

The chain employs TRBV29-1 and TRBJ2-5; the match to TRBD2 covers 10 bases. CDR1 and CDR2 (germline): SQVTM, ANQGSEA. Trimming cost V 8 bases and J 5 bases; bases outside gene matches: 8. The CDR3 is made up of 13 amino acids. This chain's CDR3 is CSLSGRAGETQYF. DNA of the CDR3: TGCAGCCTCAGCGGGAGGGCTGGGGAGACCCAGTACTTC.

In DNA form, the CDR3 reads TGTGCCAGCAGCCAAGCGGGGGGGAATGAGCAGTTCTTC. This encodes CASSQAGGNEQFF. The chain couples TRBV14 to TRBJ2-1, with 8 bases identical to TRBD2. Trimming cost V 1 base and J 7 bases; bases outside gene matches: 0. This CDR3 contains 13 residues. In germline, CDR1 is SGHDN, CDR2 FVKESK.

The gene calls are TRBV6-1 and TRBJ1-2; 8 nucleotides align to TRBD1. CDR1 is MNHNS and CDR2 is SASEGT in the germline V gene. The V segment lost 4 bases and the J segment 3 bases; nucleotides outside the gene matches: 4. The CDR3 loop spans 14 amino acids. The CDR3, as DNA: TGTGCCAGCAGTGTGACAGGGGCCCACTATGGCTACACCTTC. It translates to CASSVTGAHYGYTF.

Only one count was recorded for this clone. The chain is built from TRBV2 and TRBJ1-5; 10 bases map to TRBD1. There are 15 residues in the CDR3. The trim removed 2 bases at V and 5 bases at J, leaving 3 bases unmatched. In germline, CDR1 is SNHLY, CDR2 FYNNEI. Here the CDR3 DNA reads TGTGCCAGCAGTGAAAGGGGGACAGGGGATCAGCCCCAGCATTTT. Protein: CASSERGTGDQPQHF.

The chain carries TRBV28 and TRBJ2-7; D is unclear. CDR3 length equals 13 residues. Germline CDR1 and CDR2: MDHEN and SYDVKM. V lost 6 bases to trimming and J lost 2 bases, with 11 bases between them. As DNA, the CDR3 is TGTGCCAGCAGCCCTAACCGGGCCTACGAGCAGTACTTC. It is translated as CASSPNRAYEQYF.

The J gene is TRBJ1-1, the V gene TRBV29-1; D uncertain. The CDR3 sequence is 12 residues long. Germline loops: CDR1 SQVTM, CDR2 ANQGSEA. CDR3 nucleotide sequence: TGCAGTTCCTTTATTCGAGAAACTGAAGCTTTCTTT. This sequence encodes CSSFIRETEAFF.

Comment on this clone: This CDR3 is also generated by other DNA sequences in the sample. V is TRBV2 and J is TRBJ2-2; 7 positions match TRBD1. CDR1 SNHLY and CDR2 FYNNEI come from the germline V gene. The CDR3 runs 13 residues. V lost 5 bases and J lost 6; bases outside the gene matches: 3. The CDR3 region has the DNA TGTGCCAGCAGTTCCCAGGGGGCCGGGGAGCTGTTTTTT. Translation gives CASSSQGAGELFF.

The chain links TRBV9 to TRBJ2-2, with TRBD1 matching 8 bases. CDR1 and CDR2 from the germline V gene are SGDLS and YYNGEE. The CDR3 runs 16 residues. V lost 4 bases, J lost 2 bases, and 7 bases stayed unmatched. DNA of the CDR3: TGTGCCAGCAGCCTAGGGACAGGACCTAACACCGGGGAGCTGTTTTTT. Amino acids: CASSLGTGPNTGELFF. Full variable domain (outside the CDR3, taken from reference TRBV9 and TRBJ2-2): DSGVTQTPKHLITATGQRVTLRCSPRSGDLSVYWYQQSLDQGLQFLIQYYNGEERAKGNILERFSAQQFPDLHSELNLSSLELGDSALYFCASSLGTGPNTGELFFGEGSRLTVL.

The chain recombines TRBV6-6 with TRBJ2-7, with D perhaps matching TRBD1 or TRBD2 (5 bases each). CDR3 length: 16 residues. The germline gives CDR1 MNHNY, CDR2 SVGAGI (reference sequence). The V and J ends lost 2 bases and 4 bases respectively, with 18 bases between them. The DNA of the CDR3 is TGTGCCAGCAGTTACAGGGTCGGGGACCCGGGTTACGAGCAGTACTTC. Residues: CASSYRVGDPGYEQYF.

The J gene is TRBJ2-7, the V gene TRBV5-1, with 13 positions matching TRBD2. The CDR3 length is 15 residues. Germline V gene sequence: CDR1 SGHRS, CDR2 YFSETQ. V was pared by 4 bases and J by 3 bases, with 4 bases of the junction left unmatched. The CDR3 nucleotides are TGCGCCAGCAGCCCTGGGACTAGCGGGGACTACGAGCAGTACTTC. Protein product: CASSPGTSGDYEQYF.

V gene TRBV18 combines with J gene TRBJ2-7, with 7 bases that match TRBD1. Germline-derived CDR1 and CDR2 are KGHSH and LQKENI. Trimming at V came to 5 bases and at J to 0 bases, leaving 7 bases not matched to a gene. The CDR3 consists of 15 residues. CDR3 protein: CASSGSWDSSYEQYF. CDR3 sequence (DNA): TGTGCCAGCTCAGGCTCCTGGGACAGCTCCTACGAGCAGTACTTC.

The chain recombines TRBV10-3 with TRBJ1-4; 10 bases are a match to TRBD1. Germline V lookup: CDR1 ENHRY, CDR2 SYGVKD. CDR3 length: 14 amino acids. V trimming: 2 bases; J trimming: 10 bases; junction bases outside the gene matches: 4. Here the CDR3 DNA reads TGTGCCATCAGTGAGGACAGGGGGCCTGGAAAACTGTTTTTT. Its translation: CAISEDRGPGKLFF.

The DNA of the CDR3 is TGTGCCAGCAGCTCGAGTGGCGCTGAAGCTTTCTTT. This gives the protein CASSSSGAEAFF. The V gene is TRBV5-5, the J gene TRBJ1-1; D ambiguous. This CDR3 has 12 amino acids. V was cut by 3 bases and J by 6 bases, with 9 bases left in between. The germline V gene has CDR1 SGHKS and CDR2 YYEKEE (reference sequence).

The chain combines TRBV5-6 with TRBJ2-7; 9 bases are a match to TRBD2. The CDR3 totals 18 residues. CDR1 is SGHDT and CDR2 is YYEEEE in the germline V gene. J gave up 0 bases and V 7 bases, and 17 bases lay outside the gene matches. This CDR3 is CASRGRALAGKISYEQYF. CDR3 DNA: TGTGCCAGCCGTGGTCGGGCGCTAGCGGGAAAAATCTCCTACGAGCAGTACTTC.